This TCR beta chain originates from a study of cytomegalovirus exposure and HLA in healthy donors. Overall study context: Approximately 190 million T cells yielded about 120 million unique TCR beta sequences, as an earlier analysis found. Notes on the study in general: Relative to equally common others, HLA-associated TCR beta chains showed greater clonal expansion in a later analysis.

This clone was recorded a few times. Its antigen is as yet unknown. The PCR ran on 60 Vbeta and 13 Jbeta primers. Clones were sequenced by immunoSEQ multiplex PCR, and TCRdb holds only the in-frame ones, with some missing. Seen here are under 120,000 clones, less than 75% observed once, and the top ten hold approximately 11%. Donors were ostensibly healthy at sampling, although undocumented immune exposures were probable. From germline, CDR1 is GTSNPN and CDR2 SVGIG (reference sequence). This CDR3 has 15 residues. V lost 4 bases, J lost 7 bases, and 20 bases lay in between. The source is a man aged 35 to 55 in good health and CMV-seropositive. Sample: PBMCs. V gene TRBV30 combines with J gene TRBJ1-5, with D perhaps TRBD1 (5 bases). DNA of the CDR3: TGTGCCTGGAACGAAGAGGACATGATGGGGCAGCCCCAGCATTTT. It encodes CAWNEEDMMGQPQHF.